The present T cell receptor beta chain was sequenced within a study of cytomegalovirus exposure and HLA in healthy donors. Study-wide points: About 87% or about 30% of the time was how often most TCR beta V segments were productive, according to an earlier analysis. In a later analysis, CMV-associated beta chains were mostly HLA-associated, it appeared. The authors later found HLA-associated TCR beta chains more clonally expanded than equally common others.

With regard to this clone: Its antigen is as yet unknown.

With 60 Vbeta and 13 Jbeta primers, the PCR was carried out. The table came from immunoSEQ multiplex PCR; TCRdb's copy has only in-frame clones and leaves some out. The data contain around 150,000 clones, roughly 78% of them seen just once; the ten biggest clones take up 3% to 3.5%. The TCR originated in a middle-aged woman in good health and CMV-seronegative. The sequencing input was PBMCs.

CDR3 region: CATSRDLQATDTQYF. The CDR3 coding sequence is TGTGCCACCAGCAGAGATCTACAGGCCACAGATACGCAGTATTTT. The rearrangement joins TRBV15 to TRBJ2-3; possibly TRBD1 for D (5 bases). Trimming took off 0 bases at V and 2 bases at J, with 9 bases between the two ends. Looked up from germline, CDR1 is LNHNV and CDR2 is YYDKDF (reference sequence). This CDR3 spans 15 amino acids.